This T cell receptor beta chain is drawn from a study of shared clonotypes between healthy human individuals. Study-level background: The study enrolled a couple of women and a few men aged 18 to 49. Study results and caveats: Genetic and exposure-history diversity was limited by the small donor number.

Comments on this clone: Its antigen is as yet unknown.

V shed 0 bases and J shed 4 bases, with 14 bases lying between them. CDR1 is SGDLS and CDR2 is YYNGEE in the germline V gene. The length of the CDR3 is 15 residues. Only Caucasian adults living in Nashville, Tennessee served as donors. Profiled with immunoSEQ multiplex PCR; TCRdb holds only in-frame clones, not every one. The sample yields roughly 1,000,000 clones, 78% seen once. This rearrangement joins TRBV9 to TRBJ2-7; D uncertain. The TCR comes from a man aged 18 to 29 in good health. Some clones in this sample may be carry-over from other donors' samples. Sequenced input: memory CD4+ T cells from PBMCs. Subset denoted: CD45RA-negative fraction. The CDR3 is CASSVASTDLYEQYF. In DNA, the CDR3 is TGTGCCAGCAGCGTAGCCTCGACCGACCTATACGAGCAGTACTTC.